This T cell receptor beta chain comes out of a study of OX40 agonist ivuxolimab in advanced cancers. For the study at large: Having had anti-PD-1, anti-PD-L1 or anti-CTLA-4 therapy before was allowed, and approximately 40% had some.

The CDR3 contains 12 residues. The germline CDR1 and CDR2 sequences are SNHLY and FYNNEI. The ends were cut back, 6 bases at V and 4 bases at J, with 9 bases in the middle. Clones were sequenced by immunoSEQ multiplex PCR, and TCRdb holds only the in-frame ones, with some missing. The sample lists 100,000 to 110,000 clones, about 89% occurring once. The chain couples TRBV2 to TRBJ1-1; D not resolved. The sequence was collected from an adult with an advanced solid tumor such as melanoma, head and neck, liver or kidney cancer. Source: CD4+ or CD8+ T cells sorted from blood, taken in a trial of the OX40 agonist ivuxolimab. The DNA for the CDR3 is TGTGCCAGCAGGGGGTTGGGCACTGAAGCTTTCTTT. Amino acid sequence: CASRGLGTEAFF.